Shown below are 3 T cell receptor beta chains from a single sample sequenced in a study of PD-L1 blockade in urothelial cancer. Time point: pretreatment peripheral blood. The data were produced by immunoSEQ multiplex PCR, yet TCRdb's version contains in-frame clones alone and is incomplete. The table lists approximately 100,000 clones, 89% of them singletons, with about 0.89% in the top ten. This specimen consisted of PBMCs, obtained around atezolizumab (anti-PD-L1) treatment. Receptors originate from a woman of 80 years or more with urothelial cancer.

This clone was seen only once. The CDR3 region has the DNA TGCAGCGCCCGGCGGGGCAGGGTGGATGAGCAGTTCTTC. Translation: CSARRGRVDEQFF. The chain carries TRBV29-1 and TRBJ2-1; TRBD2 is a possible D gene (6 bases). Germline loops: CDR1 SQVTM, CDR2 ANQGSEA. The CDR3 spans 13 residues. The V gene lost 7 bases and the J gene lost 8 bases, with 18 bases spanning the gap.

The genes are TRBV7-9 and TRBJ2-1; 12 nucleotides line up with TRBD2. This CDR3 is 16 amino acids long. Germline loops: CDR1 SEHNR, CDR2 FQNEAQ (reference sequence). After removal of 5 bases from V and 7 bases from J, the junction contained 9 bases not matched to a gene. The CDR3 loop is CASSPETSGSMNEQFF. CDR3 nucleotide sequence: TGTGCCAGCAGCCCAGAGACTAGCGGGAGTATGAATGAGCAGTTCTTC.

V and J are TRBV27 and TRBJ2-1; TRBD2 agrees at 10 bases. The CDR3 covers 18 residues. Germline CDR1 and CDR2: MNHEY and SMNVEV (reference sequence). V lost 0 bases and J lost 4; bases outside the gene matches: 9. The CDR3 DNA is TGTGCCAGCAGTTTATCGATGGGTAGCGGGAGGCTTTACAATGAGCAGTTCTTC. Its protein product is CASSLSMGSGRLYNEQFF.